One and the same sample provided the 16 T cell receptor beta chains below, sequenced in a study of blood T cell repertoires in COVID-19. TCRdb's copy holds only in-frame clones and misses some; the assay was immunoSEQ multiplex PCR. The repertoire consists of 100,000 to 150,000 clones, with 60% to 80% occurring once and the leading ten covering over 6.5%. Sequenced sample: peripheral blood. The receptors were sampled from a human donor in a cohort sampled during active COVID-19.

Remarks on this clone: Within the sample, other DNA sequences also encode this same CDR3. The chain combines TRBV12-3 or TRBV12-4 with TRBJ2-7; D remains ambiguous. V was shortened by 5 bases and J by 4 bases, with 6 bases between the two germline ends. The CDR3 extends over 11 amino acids. CDR3 region: CASSPGYEQYF. As DNA, the CDR3 is TGTGCCAGCAGTCCCGGGTACGAGCAGTACTTC.

The chain uses TRBV7-8 and TRBJ2-7; TRBD2 agrees at 9 bases. The ends lost 1 base at V and 4 bases at J; junction bases unmatched: 8. Per the germline V gene, CDR1 is SGHVS and CDR2 is FQNEAQ. CDR3 length: 16 residues. Here the CDR3 reads CASSLGGLAGPYEQYF. CDR3 nucleotides: TGTGCCAGCAGCTTAGGGGGGCTAGCGGGGCCTTACGAGCAGTACTTC.

This chain links TRBV5-4 with TRBJ2-2, with TRBD2 identical over 8 bases. CDR3 length equals 17 residues. V shed 4 bases and J 1 base; nucleotides not matched to a gene: 9. The germline V gene encodes CDR1 SGHNT and CDR2 YYREEE (reference sequence). The CDR3 DNA sequence: TGTGCCAGCAGCAAACCGAGCGGGAGTGGGAACACCGGGGAGCTGTTTTTT. Its protein is CASSKPSGSGNTGELFF.

V and J are TRBV3-1 (or the pseudogene TRBV3-2) and TRBJ2-7; 13 bases line up with TRBD2. After removal of 1 base from V and 4 bases from J, the junction contained 4 bases not matched to a gene. The CDR3 contains 16 residues. Germline CDR1 reads LGHDT; CDR2 reads YNNKEL (reference sequence). The chain's CDR3 is CASSQGLGLAGYEQYF. CDR3 sequence (DNA): TGTGCCAGCAGCCAAGGCTTGGGACTAGCGGGGTACGAGCAGTACTTC.

In this sample, this clone turned up once. The chain joins TRBV5-6 to TRBJ2-7; TRBD2 aligns across 9 bases. The CDR3 covers 15 residues. Trimming cost V 6 bases and J 1 base; bases outside gene matches: 8. Germline CDR1 reads SGHDT; CDR2 reads YYEEEE. DNA for the CDR3: TGTGCCAGCATTCGTAGCGGGAGAGCTTCCTACGAGCAGTACTTC. Translated: CASIRSGRASYEQYF.

The chain combines TRBV19 with TRBJ2-7; 7 positions match TRBD1. CDR3 length: 14 residues. The V and J ends lost 0 bases and 2 bases, in that order; junction bases with no gene match: 1. Germline V gene lookup returns CDR1 LNHDA and CDR2 SQIVND (reference sequence). CDR3 in amino acids: CASSIEGTAYEQYF. In DNA, the CDR3 is TGTGCCAGTAGTATAGAAGGGACAGCCTACGAGCAGTACTTC.

This clone was recorded only once. The chain couples TRBV5-1 to TRBJ1-1; TRBD1 aligns across 7 bases. CDR1 and CDR2 (germline): SGHRS, YFSETQ. The CDR3 contains 13 residues. The V gene end was trimmed by 3 bases and the J gene end by 7 bases; junction bases not matched to a gene: 6. The CDR3 DNA reads TGCGCCAGCAGCTGGAGGACAGGCTTTGAAGCTTTCTTT. Translated, it gives CASSWRTGFEAFF.

V and J are TRBV27 and TRBJ1-4; 8 bases are shared with TRBD1. The germline V gene encodes CDR1 MNHEY and CDR2 SMNVEV (reference sequence). V lost 5 bases to trimming and J lost 8 bases; unmatched junction nucleotides: 7. This CDR3 is built from 14 residues. The CDR3 DNA is TGTGCCAGCAGTCCCACAGGGGGAGGGGAAAAACTGTTTTTT. It specifies CASSPTGGGEKLFF.

The genes are TRBV27 and TRBJ1-2; 11 positions agree with TRBD1. This CDR3 is 16 amino acids long. The V gene's germline CDR1 is MNHEY and CDR2 SMNVEV (reference sequence). V lost 5 bases and J lost 5; bases outside the gene matches: 10. This CDR3 is CASSPIRTGGGYGYTF. In DNA form, the CDR3 reads TGTGCCAGCAGTCCTATCCGGACAGGGGGCGGATATGGCTACACCTTC.

The chain uses TRBV6-6 and TRBJ2-7, with D tentatively TRBD1 (5 bases). This CDR3 has 14 residues. V lost 5 bases and J 5 bases, leaving 16 bases between the germline ends. CDR1 and CDR2 (germline): MNHNY, SVGAGI (reference sequence). The DNA of the CDR3 is TGTGCCAGCAGTCCCCAGGCAGGGCACAACGAGCAGTACTTC. It codes for CASSPQAGHNEQYF.

This sequence joins TRBV10-3 and TRBJ1-5, with TRBD1 matching over 8 bases. The CDR3 length is 14 residues. J lost 3 bases, V lost 4 bases, and 2 bases had no gene match. Germline V lookup: CDR1 ENHRY, CDR2 SYGVKD. Here the CDR3 reads CAISGQGNNQPQHF. The CDR3 bases are TGTGCCATCAGTGGACAGGGGAACAATCAGCCCCAGCATTTT.

This clone has more than one count but fewer than ten. The rearrangement joins TRBV29-1 to TRBJ1-2; D ambiguous. Germline CDR1 reads SQVTM; CDR2 reads ANQGSEA. V lost 6 bases, J lost 2 bases, and 10 bases lay in between. There are 12 residues in the CDR3. The CDR3 nucleotides read TGCAGCGTGCAGACACTCAACTATGGCTACACCTTC. Protein: CSVQTLNYGYTF. The entire variable domain, with the rest obtained from reference TRBV29-1 and TRBJ1-2, is as follows: SAVISQKPSRDICQRGTSLTIQCQVDSQVTMMFWYRQQPGQSLTLIATANQGSEATYESGFVIDKFPISRPNLTFSTLTVSNMSPEDSSIYLCSVQTLNYGYTFGSGTRLTVV.

V gene TRBV3-1 (or the pseudogene TRBV3-2) combines with J gene TRBJ1-2; TRBD1 aligns across 9 bases. The CDR3 runs to 14 residues. Looked up from germline, CDR1 is LGHDT and CDR2 is YNNKEL (reference sequence). Trimming removed 4 bases from V and 6 bases from J; junction bases left unmatched: 6. The CDR3 sequence: CASSPGQGLHGYTF. CDR3 DNA sequence: TGTGCCAGCAGCCCTGGACAGGGGCTCCATGGCTACACCTTC.

This clone has a handful of counts. V and J are TRBV6-5 and TRBJ2-7; 8 positions agree with TRBD2. The germline gives CDR1 MNHEY, CDR2 SVGAGI. CDR3 length: 14 amino acids. Trimming took 7 bases from V and 0 from J; bases not matched to a gene: 5. The CDR3 DNA follows: TGTGCCAGCAAGTCGGGGGGGAGCTCCTACGAGCAGTACTTC. It is translated as CASKSGGSSYEQYF.

The chain uses TRBV5-4 and TRBJ1-2; D uncertain. Germline assignment: CDR1 SGHNT and CDR2 YYREEE (reference sequence). The ends were cut back, 4 bases at V and 4 bases at J, with 8 bases in the middle. The CDR3 spans 12 residues. The CDR3 reads CASSPGSYGYTF. CDR3 in DNA: TGTGCCAGCAGCCCCGGGAGCTATGGCTACACCTTC.

The chain recombines TRBV12-3 or TRBV12-4 with TRBJ1-1; possible D gene TRBD1, 6 bases. The V and J ends lost 4 bases and 6 bases respectively, with 12 bases between them. The CDR3 sequence is 13 residues long. The CDR3 here is CASSSNRVSEAFF. The CDR3 region has the DNA TGTGCCAGCAGTTCGAACAGGGTTTCTGAAGCTTTCTTT.